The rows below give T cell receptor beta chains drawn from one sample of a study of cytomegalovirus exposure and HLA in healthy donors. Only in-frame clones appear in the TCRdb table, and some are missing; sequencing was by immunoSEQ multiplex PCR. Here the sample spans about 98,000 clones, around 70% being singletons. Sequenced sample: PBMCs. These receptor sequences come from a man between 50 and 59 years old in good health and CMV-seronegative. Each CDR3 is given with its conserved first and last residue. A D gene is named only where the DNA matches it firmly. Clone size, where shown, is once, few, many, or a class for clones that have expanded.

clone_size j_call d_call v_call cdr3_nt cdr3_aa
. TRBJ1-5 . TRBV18 TGTGCCAGCTCACCGGGACTTTCTTCTAGCAATCAGCCCCAGCATTTT CASSPGLSSSNQPQHF
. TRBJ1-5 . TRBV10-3 TGTGCCATCAGTGAGTCGAGTGCGGGGGAGGCCAATCAGCCCCAGCATTTT CAISESSAGEANQPQHF
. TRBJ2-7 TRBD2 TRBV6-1 TGTGCCAGCAGCTTCCCAGCGGGAGGCACCTACGAGCAGTACTTC CASSFPAGGTYEQYF
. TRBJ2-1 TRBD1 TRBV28 TGTGCCAGCAGGCACACAGGGGTGGATGAGCAGTTCTTC CASRHTGVDEQFF
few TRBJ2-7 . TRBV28 TGTGCCAGCAGTTTGGGCTCTTTTCGACCCTACGAGCAGTACTTC CASSLGSFRPYEQYF
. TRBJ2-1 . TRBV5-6 TGTGCCAGCAGCTTAACGGCAAACACTCGAGGGGAGCAGTTCTTC CASSLTANTRGEQFF
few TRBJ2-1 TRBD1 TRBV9 TGTGCCAGCAGCGTAGGACAGGGGTCCTACAATGAGCAGTTCTTC CASSVGQGSYNEQFF
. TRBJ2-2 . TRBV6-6 TGTGCCAGCAGCCCTCCTGAGGGTACCGGGGAGCTGTTTTTT CASSPPEGTGELFF
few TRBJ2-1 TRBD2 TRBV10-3 TGTGCCATCAGTGAGGGTAGCGGGGGGCCGCTCGGTGAGCAGTTCTTC CAISEGSGGPLGEQFF
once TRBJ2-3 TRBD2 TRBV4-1 TGCGCCAGCAGCCACCCGGGACTAGGAAGACTTGTGGATACGCAGTATTTT CASSHPGLGRLVDTQYF
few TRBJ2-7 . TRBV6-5 TGTGCCAGCAGTTTCACCGGGACATCTTACGAGCAGTACTTC CASSFTGTSYEQYF
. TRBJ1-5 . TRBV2 TGTGCCAGCAGTGAAGACGGTAATAGCAATCAGCCCCAGCATTTT CASSEDGNSNQPQHF
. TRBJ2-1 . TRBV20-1 TGCAGTGCTGCCAGTCACAATGAGCAGTTCTTC CSAASHNEQFF
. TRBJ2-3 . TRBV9 TGTGCCAGCAGCGTAGGCGGCCTAGATGCGCAGTATTTT CASSVGGLDAQYF
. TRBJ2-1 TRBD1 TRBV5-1 TGCGCCAGCAGCTTACAGGGACAGGAGGGCAATGAGCAGTTCTTC CASSLQGQEGNEQFF
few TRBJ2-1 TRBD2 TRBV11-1 TGTGCCAGCACCATCGGGACTAGCGGCGAGCAGTTCTTC CASTIGTSGEQFF
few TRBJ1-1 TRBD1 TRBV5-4 TGTGCCAGCAGCCAGGGGACAGGGGGACGGAAAGCTTTCTTT CASSQGTGGRKAFF
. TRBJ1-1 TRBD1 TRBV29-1 TGCAGCGTTGATGCAGGGGGCGCGGGGACTGAAGCTTTCTTT CSVDAGGAGTEAFF
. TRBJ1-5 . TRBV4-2 TGTGCCAGCAGCCAAGATGTAGGGGGGGCTCAGCCCCAGCATTTT CASSQDVGGAQPQHF
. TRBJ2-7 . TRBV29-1 TGCAGCGTTGTAGGTAGAATTGGCGGCGAGCAGTACTTC CSVVGRIGGEQYF
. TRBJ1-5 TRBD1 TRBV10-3 TGTGCCACCGAGGGGACAGGCAATAATCAGCCCCAGCATTTT CATEGTGNNQPQHF
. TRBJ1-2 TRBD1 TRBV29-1 TGCAGCGTCGAACTATGGACAGGACCTAACTATGGCTACACCTTC CSVELWTGPNYGYTF